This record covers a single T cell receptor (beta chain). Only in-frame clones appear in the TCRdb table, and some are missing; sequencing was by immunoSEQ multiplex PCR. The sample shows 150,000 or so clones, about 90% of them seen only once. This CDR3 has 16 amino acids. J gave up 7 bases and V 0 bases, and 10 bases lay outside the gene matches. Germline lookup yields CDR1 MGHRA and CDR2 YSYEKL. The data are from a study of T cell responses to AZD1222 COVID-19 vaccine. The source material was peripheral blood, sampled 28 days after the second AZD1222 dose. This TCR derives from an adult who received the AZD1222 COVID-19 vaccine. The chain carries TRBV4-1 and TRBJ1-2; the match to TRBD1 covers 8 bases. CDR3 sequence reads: CASSQDRTGGLRGYTF. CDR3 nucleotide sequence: TGCGCCAGCAGCCAAGATCGTACAGGGGGATTGCGTGGCTACACCTTC.